Presented here are 21 T cell receptor beta chains from one specimen sequenced in a study of blood T cell repertoires in COVID-19. Measured with immunoSEQ multiplex PCR; TCRdb has only the in-frame clones, and not every one. The data contain around 190,000 clones, roughly 80% of them singletons. Sequenced sample: peripheral blood. The origin of the receptors is a human donor in a cohort sampled during active COVID-19.

The genes are TRBV5-1 and TRBJ1-1, with TRBD1 matching over 10 bases. The CDR3 extends over 15 amino acids. After removal of 3 bases from V and 4 bases from J, the junction contained 6 bases not matched to a gene. CDR1 is SGHRS, CDR2 YFSETQ, per germline. DNA of the CDR3: TGCGCCAGCAGCTCGGGACAGGGGAGCGGCACTGAAGCTTTCTTT. It translates to CASSSGQGSGTEAFF.

The V gene is TRBV6-5, the J gene TRBJ1-3; D gene uncertain. The CDR3 is 14 amino acids. Germline CDR1 is MNHEY and CDR2 is SVGAGI. Deletions cut 6 bases from V and 0 bases from J, with 9 bases between. DNA of the CDR3: TGTGCCAGCAGGCCCACAACCTCTGGAAACACCATATATTTT. Protein product: CASRPTTSGNTIYF.

This chain joins TRBV27 and TRBJ2-7; D perhaps matches TRBD1 (6 bases). The CDR3 has 14 residues. CDR1 is MNHEY and CDR2 is SMNVEV in the germline V gene (reference sequence). V was shortened by 3 bases and J by 0 bases, with 9 bases between the two germline ends. CDR3 sequence (DNA): TGTGCCAGCAGTTTTAAGGACAGCTCCTACGAGCAGTACTTC. It translates to CASSFKDSSYEQYF.

The chain recombines TRBV7-9 with TRBJ2-7; 11 positions match TRBD2. The junction had 5 bases not matched to a gene; V was cut back by 3 bases and J by 7 bases. CDR1 SEHNR and CDR2 FQNEAQ come from the germline V gene (reference sequence). The CDR3 totals 14 residues. The CDR3 DNA is TGTGCCAGCAGCTTGACTAGCGGGACCCTGGAGCAGTACTTC. Translation: CASSLTSGTLEQYF. The whole variable domain, filled in from reference TRBV7-9 and TRBJ2-7, reads DTGVSQNPRHKITKRGQNVTFRCDPISEHNRLYWYRQTLGQGPEFLTYFQNEAQLEKSRLLSDRFSAERPKGSFSTLEIQRTEQGDSAMYLCASSLTSGTLEQYFGPGTRLTVT.

This chain uses TRBV11-2 with TRBJ2-7; D is possibly TRBD1 (6 bases). V was trimmed by 0 bases and J by 7 bases, leaving 10 bases between them. CDR3 length: 13 residues. Per germline, CDR1 SGHAT and CDR2 FQNNGV. The CDR3 nucleotides read TGTGCCAGCAGCTTAGAGGGGGCGGGTGAGCAGTACTTC. Translated, it gives CASSLEGAGEQYF.

The table lists this clone with a count of one. CDR3 amino acids: CASSQQGWGYEQYF. DNA of the CDR3: TGTGCCAGTAGCCAACAGGGTTGGGGCTACGAGCAGTACTTC. The chain couples TRBV19 to TRBJ2-7, with a possible D match to TRBD1 (6 bases). Trimming left V 6 bases short and J 3 bases short, with 15 bases between. Looked up from germline, CDR1 is LNHDA and CDR2 is SQIVND (reference sequence). There are 14 residues in the CDR3.

The chain combines TRBV3-1 (or the pseudogene TRBV3-2) with TRBJ2-3; 9 bases line up with TRBD2. Germline CDR1 is LGHDT and CDR2 is YNNKEL (reference sequence). The junction had 6 bases not matched to a gene; V was cut back by 2 bases and J by 0 bases. This CDR3 is 17 amino acids long. CDR3 bases: TGTGCCAGCAGCCAAATGGCGGGAGGGCCAAGCACAGATACGCAGTATTTT. Translating gives CASSQMAGGPSTDTQYF.

CDR3 DNA: TGCGCCAGCCGACTAGCGGGGGGGCTTGAGCAGTACTTC. Protein: CASRLAGGLEQYF. The rearrangement uses TRBV10-2 and TRBJ2-7; the match to TRBD2 covers 14 bases. Germline-derived CDR1 and CDR2 are WSHSY and SAAADI. The V segment lost 8 bases and the J segment 7 bases; nucleotides outside the gene matches: 4. The CDR3 is 13 residues long.

The chain employs TRBV6-1 and TRBJ2-2, with TRBD2 matching 7 bases. This CDR3 has 16 amino acids. CDR1 is MNHNS and CDR2 is SASEGT in the germline V gene. Germline trimming cut 5 bases from V and 6 bases from J; bases unmatched to any gene: 12. In DNA form, the CDR3 reads TGTGCCAGCAGTCAAGTTACGACTAGCTTCGCCGGGGAGCTGTTTTTT. It encodes CASSQVTTSFAGELFF.

This clone occurred once. The chain has TRBV7-2 and TRBJ2-3; unclear D gene. Trimming shortened V by 6 bases and J by 10 bases, and 14 bases separated the two germline ends. This CDR3 spans 12 amino acids. Per the germline V gene, CDR1 is SGHTA and CDR2 is FQGNSA. CDR3 sequence reads: CASSPKVRAQYF. In nucleotides, the CDR3 is TGTGCCAGCAGTCCCAAGGTTCGGGCGCAGTATTTT.

The chain joins TRBV7-9 to TRBJ1-1, with a tentative D call TRBD1 (6 bases). V lost 4 bases and J lost 5, with 20 bases in between. CDR3 length equals 16 residues. Germline V gives CDR1 SEHNR, CDR2 FQNEAQ (reference sequence). CDR3 DNA sequence: TGTGCCAGCAGCTCGTGGGGGGGCCAGAGAGAAACTGAAGCTTTCTTT. Translation gives CASSSWGGQRETEAFF.

The chain couples TRBV28 to TRBJ2-7, with D possibly TRBD1 on 5 matching bases. V dropped 1 base and J dropped 4 bases, with 14 bases sitting between them. The length of the CDR3 is 15 residues. Germline CDR1 is MDHEN and CDR2 is SYDVKM. DNA for the CDR3: TGTGCCAGCAGTTTATCAGGGCTCCCCGGGTACGAGCAGTACTTC. Encoded protein: CASSLSGLPGYEQYF.

The V gene is TRBV27, the J gene TRBJ2-3; 9 positions match TRBD2. Germline V lookup: CDR1 MNHEY, CDR2 SMNVEV (reference sequence). The V gene end was trimmed by 3 bases and the J gene end by 4 bases; junction bases not matched to a gene: 8. The CDR3 has 16 amino acids. The chain's CDR3 is CASSFWVAGVSDTQYF. CDR3 DNA: TGTGCCAGCAGTTTCTGGGTAGCGGGAGTATCAGATACGCAGTATTTT.

This clone has just one count. The chain is built from TRBV6-4 and TRBJ1-5; 12 positions agree with TRBD1. CDR1 and CDR2 (germline): MRHNA, SNTAGT. V lost 2 bases to trimming and J lost 3 bases; unmatched junction nucleotides: 5. The CDR3 runs to 17 residues. The CDR3 here is CASSDGGTGGSNQPQHF. CDR3 nucleotides: TGTGCCAGCAGTGACGGGGGGACAGGGGGCTCCAATCAGCCCCAGCATTTT.

The chain has TRBV28 and TRBJ2-7, with a tentative D call TRBD1 (5 bases). Trimming removed 4 bases at V and 2 bases at J, with 15 bases between. CDR1 and CDR2 from the germline V gene are MDHEN and SYDVKM. This CDR3 spans 15 amino acids. The CDR3 protein is CASSSPGPGPYEQYF. CDR3 bases: TGTGCCAGCAGTTCACCGGGCCCAGGGCCCTACGAGCAGTACTTC. Variable domain in full (rest from reference TRBV28 and TRBJ2-7): DVKVTQSSRYLVKRTGEKVFLECVQDMDHENMFWYRQDPGLGLRLIYFSYDVKMKEKGDIPEGYSVSREKKERFSLILESASTNQTSMYLCASSSPGPGPYEQYFGPGTRLTVT.

Concerning this clone itself: This sample also contains other DNA sequences that code for the same CDR3. The gene calls are TRBV6-2 or TRBV6-3 and TRBJ1-5; maybe TRBD1 (5 bases). The CDR3 totals 13 residues. Trimming stripped 5 bases from V and 4 bases from J, with 9 bases between. In germline, CDR1 is MNHEY, CDR2 SVGEGT. CDR3 sequence reads: CASSHRQNQPQHF. In DNA, the CDR3 is TGTGCCAGCAGTCACAGACAGAATCAGCCCCAGCATTTT.

The rearrangement uses TRBV10-2 and TRBJ1-2; D not resolved. CDR1 is WSHSY, CDR2 SAAADI, per germline. This CDR3 spans 12 amino acids. Trimming stripped 3 bases from V and 9 bases from J, with 11 bases between. The CDR3 nucleotides are TGCGCCAGCAGTGACCCGGTGTCCAGCTACACCTTC. This sequence encodes CASSDPVSSYTF.

The chain combines TRBV19 with TRBJ2-4, with a weak D call TRBD2 (6 bases). CDR1 and CDR2 (germline): LNHDA, SQIVND (reference sequence). Trimming left V 0 bases short and J 2 bases short, with 11 bases between. The CDR3 covers 16 residues. Here the CDR3 reads CASSIDRDSTKNIQYF. CDR3 nucleotides: TGTGCCAGTAGTATAGACCGGGACTCCACCAAAAACATTCAGTACTTC.

This chain links TRBV18 with TRBJ1-2, with TRBD1 matching over 8 bases. CDR1 is KGHSH, CDR2 LQKENI, per germline. The CDR3 consists of 16 residues. After removal of 3 bases from V and 0 bases from J, the junction contained 6 bases not matched to a gene. CDR3 sequence: CASSPRDRQANYGYTF. The DNA of the CDR3 is TGTGCCAGCTCACCCCGGGACAGGCAAGCTAACTATGGCTACACCTTC.

This rearrangement joins TRBV14 to TRBJ2-6, with D unclear. The CDR3 contains 12 residues. Germline-derived CDR1 and CDR2 are SGHDN and FVKESK. V shed 4 bases and J shed 6 bases, with 4 bases lying between them. DNA for the CDR3: TGTGCCAGCAGCCTCGTGGCCAACGTCCTGACTTTC. Translating gives CASSLVANVLTF.

The CDR3 DNA is TGTGCCAGCTCCGACGAAGGAGGGACAGGGGGCTACTTAGAGACCCAGTACTTC. As protein: CASSDEGGTGGYLETQYF. The chain joins TRBV18 to TRBJ2-5; 12 bases map to TRBD1. From germline, CDR1 is KGHSH and CDR2 LQKENI. This CDR3 spans 18 amino acids. Trimming cost V 6 bases and J 4 bases; bases outside gene matches: 15.